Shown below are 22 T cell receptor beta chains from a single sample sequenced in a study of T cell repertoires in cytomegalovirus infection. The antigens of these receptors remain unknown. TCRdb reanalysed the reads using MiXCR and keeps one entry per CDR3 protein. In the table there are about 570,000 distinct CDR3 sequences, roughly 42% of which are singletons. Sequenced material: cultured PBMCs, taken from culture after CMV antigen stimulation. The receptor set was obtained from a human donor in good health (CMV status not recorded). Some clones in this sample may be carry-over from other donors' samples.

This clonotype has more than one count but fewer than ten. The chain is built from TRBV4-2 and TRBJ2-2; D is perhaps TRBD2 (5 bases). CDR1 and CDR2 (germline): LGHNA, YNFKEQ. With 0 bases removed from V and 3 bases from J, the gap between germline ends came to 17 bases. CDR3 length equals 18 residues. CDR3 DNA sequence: TGTGCCAGCAGCCAAGAAGGTTGGGGAGTTACGGACACCGGGGAGCTGTTTTTT. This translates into CASSQEGWGVTDTGELFF.

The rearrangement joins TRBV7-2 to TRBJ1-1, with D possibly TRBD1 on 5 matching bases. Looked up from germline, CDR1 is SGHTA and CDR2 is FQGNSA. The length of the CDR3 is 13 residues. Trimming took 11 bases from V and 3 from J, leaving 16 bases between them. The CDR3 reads CAGMGVGDTEAFF. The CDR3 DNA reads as TGTGCCGGAATGGGGGTGGGGGACACTGAAGCTTTCTTT. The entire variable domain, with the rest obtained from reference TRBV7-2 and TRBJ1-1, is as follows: GAGVSQSPSNKVTEKGKDVELRCDPISGHTALYWYRQSLGQGLEFLIYFQGNSAPDKSGLPSDRFSAERTGGSVSTLTIQRTQQEDSAVYLCAGMGVGDTEAFFGQGTRLTVV.

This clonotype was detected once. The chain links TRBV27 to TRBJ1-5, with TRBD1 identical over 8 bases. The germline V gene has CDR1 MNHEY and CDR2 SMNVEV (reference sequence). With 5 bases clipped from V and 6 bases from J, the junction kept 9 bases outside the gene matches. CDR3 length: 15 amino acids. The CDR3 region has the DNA TGTGCCAGCAGTCCCCTGGACAGGGTGGGTCAGCCCCAGCATTTT. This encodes CASSPLDRVGQPQHF.

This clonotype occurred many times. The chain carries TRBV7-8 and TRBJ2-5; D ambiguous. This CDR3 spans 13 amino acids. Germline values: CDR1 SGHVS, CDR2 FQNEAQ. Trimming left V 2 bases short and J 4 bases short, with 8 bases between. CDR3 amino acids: CASSLTSRETQYF. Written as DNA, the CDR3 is TGTGCCAGCAGCTTAACATCCCGAGAGACCCAGTACTTC.

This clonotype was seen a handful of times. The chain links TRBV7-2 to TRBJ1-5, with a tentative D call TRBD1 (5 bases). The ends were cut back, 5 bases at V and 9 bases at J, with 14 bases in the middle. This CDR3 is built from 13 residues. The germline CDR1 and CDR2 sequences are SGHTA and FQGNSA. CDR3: CASSHRSPGPQHF. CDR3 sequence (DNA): TGTGCCAGCAGCCACAGGTCCCCAGGGCCCCAGCATTTT.

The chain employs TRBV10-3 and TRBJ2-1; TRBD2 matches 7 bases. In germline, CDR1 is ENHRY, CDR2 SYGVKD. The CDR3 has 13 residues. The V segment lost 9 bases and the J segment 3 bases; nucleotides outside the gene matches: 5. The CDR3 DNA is TGTGCCATTGGCGGGGGTAACTACAATGAGCAGTTCTTC. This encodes CAIGGGNYNEQFF.

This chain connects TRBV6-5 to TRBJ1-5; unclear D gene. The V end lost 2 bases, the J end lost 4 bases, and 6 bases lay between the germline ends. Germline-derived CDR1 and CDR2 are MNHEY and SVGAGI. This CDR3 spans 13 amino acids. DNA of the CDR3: TGTGCCAGCAGTTACGACATAAATCAGCCCCAGCATTTT. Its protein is CASSYDINQPQHF.

The DNA for the CDR3 is TGTGCCAGCAGCCAACTCATAAGCACAGATACGCAGTATTTT. It is translated as CASSQLISTDTQYF. The genes are TRBV7-8 and TRBJ2-3; no definite D call. The V gene's germline CDR1 is SGHVS and CDR2 FQNEAQ. CDR3 length: 14 residues. V was clipped by 5 bases and J by 0 bases, with 9 bases between them.

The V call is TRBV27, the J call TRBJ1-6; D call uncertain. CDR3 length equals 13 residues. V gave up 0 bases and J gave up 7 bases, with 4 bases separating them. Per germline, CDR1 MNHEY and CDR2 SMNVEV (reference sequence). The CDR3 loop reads CASSLSQNSPLHF. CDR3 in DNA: TGTGCCAGCAGTTTATCGCAAAATTCACCCCTCCACTTT.

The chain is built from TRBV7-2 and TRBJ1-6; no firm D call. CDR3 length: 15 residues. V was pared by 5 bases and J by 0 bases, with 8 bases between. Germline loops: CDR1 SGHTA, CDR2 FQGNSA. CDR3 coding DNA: TGTGCCAGCAGCCTTCGACTCTCCTATAATTCACCCCTCCACTTT. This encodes CASSLRLSYNSPLHF.

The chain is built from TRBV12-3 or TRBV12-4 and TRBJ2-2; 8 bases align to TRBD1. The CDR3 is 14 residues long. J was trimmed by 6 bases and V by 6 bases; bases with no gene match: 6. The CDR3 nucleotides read TGTGCCAGCAGGACGGCAGGGGGCCCCGGGGAGCTGTTTTTT. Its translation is CASRTAGGPGELFF.

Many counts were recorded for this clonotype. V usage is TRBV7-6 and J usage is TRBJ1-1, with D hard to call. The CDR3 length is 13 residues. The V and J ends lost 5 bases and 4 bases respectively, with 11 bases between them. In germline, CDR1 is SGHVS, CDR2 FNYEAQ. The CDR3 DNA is TGTGCCAGCAGCCTTAAAATTAGCACTGAAGCTTTCTTT. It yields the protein CASSLKISTEAFF.

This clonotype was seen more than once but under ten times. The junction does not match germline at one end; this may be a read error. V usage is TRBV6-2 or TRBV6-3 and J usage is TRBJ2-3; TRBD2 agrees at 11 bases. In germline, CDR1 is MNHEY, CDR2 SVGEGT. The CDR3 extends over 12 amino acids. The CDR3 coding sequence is TGTGCCACCAGCTTCGGAAGACTAGCGGGGATTTTT. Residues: CATSFGRLAGIF.

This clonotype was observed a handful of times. The DNA for the CDR3 is TGCGCCAGCAGCACGACAGGGGATCCCTACGAGCAGTACTTC. This translates into CASSTTGDPYEQYF. This sequence joins TRBV5-1 and TRBJ2-7; TRBD1 aligns across 8 bases. The germline CDR1 and CDR2 sequences are SGHRS and YFSETQ. The V gene end was trimmed by 4 bases and the J gene end by 2 bases; junction bases not matched to a gene: 5. CDR3 length: 14 amino acids.

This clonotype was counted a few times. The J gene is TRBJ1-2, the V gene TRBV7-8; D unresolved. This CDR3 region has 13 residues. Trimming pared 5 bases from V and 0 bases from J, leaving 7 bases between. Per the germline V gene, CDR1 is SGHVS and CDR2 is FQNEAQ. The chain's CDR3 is CASSHGANYGYTF. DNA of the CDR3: TGTGCCAGCAGCCACGGAGCTAACTATGGCTACACCTTC. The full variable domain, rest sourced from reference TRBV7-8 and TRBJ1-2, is GAGVSQSPRYKVAKRGQDVALRCDPISGHVSLFWYQQALGQGPEFLTYFQNEAQLDKSGLPSDRFFAERPEGSVSTLKIQRTQQEDSAVYLCASSHGANYGYTFGSGTRLTVV.

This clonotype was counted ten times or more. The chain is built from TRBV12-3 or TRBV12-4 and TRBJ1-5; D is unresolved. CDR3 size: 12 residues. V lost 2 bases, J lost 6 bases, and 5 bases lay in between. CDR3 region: CASSLTGQPQHF. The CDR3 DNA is TGTGCCAGCAGTTTAACGGGTCAGCCCCAGCATTTT.

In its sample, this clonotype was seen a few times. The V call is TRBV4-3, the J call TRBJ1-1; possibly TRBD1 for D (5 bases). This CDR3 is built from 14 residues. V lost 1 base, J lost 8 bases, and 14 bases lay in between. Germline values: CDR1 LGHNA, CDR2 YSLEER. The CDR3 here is CASSQGGRENEAFF. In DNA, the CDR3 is TGCGCCAGCAGCCAAGGGGGCCGGGAAAACGAAGCTTTCTTT.

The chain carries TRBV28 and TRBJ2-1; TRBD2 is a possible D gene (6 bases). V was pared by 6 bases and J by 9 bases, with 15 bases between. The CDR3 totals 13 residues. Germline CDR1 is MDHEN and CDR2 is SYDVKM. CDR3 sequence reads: CASRKRGGGEQFF. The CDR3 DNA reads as TGTGCCAGCAGAAAGAGGGGAGGCGGTGAGCAGTTCTTC.

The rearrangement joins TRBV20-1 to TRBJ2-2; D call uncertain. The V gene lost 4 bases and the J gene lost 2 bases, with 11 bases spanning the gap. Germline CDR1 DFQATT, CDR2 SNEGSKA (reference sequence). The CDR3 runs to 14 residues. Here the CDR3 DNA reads TGCAGTGCTAACAGACTGATTAACACCGGGGAGCTGTTTTTT. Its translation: CSANRLINTGELFF.

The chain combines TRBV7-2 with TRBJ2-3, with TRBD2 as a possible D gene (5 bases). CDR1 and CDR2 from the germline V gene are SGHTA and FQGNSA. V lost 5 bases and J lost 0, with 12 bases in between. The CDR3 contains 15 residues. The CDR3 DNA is TGTGCCAGCAGCACCCGGGGAGACAGCACAGATACGCAGTATTTT. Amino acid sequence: CASSTRGDSTDTQYF.

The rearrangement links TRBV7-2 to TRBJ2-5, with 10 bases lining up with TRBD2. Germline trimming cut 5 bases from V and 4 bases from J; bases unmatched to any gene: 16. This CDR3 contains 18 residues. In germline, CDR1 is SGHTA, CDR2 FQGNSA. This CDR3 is CASSLFLSGGARGETQYF. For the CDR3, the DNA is TGTGCCAGCAGCCTTTTTTTGAGCGGGGGGGCCCGGGGAGAGACCCAGTACTTC.

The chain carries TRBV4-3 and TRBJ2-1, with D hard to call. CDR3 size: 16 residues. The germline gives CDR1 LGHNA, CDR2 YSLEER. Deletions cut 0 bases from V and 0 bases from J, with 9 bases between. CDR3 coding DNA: TGCGCCAGCAGCCAAGAGCGAAGGGACTCCTACAATGAGCAGTTCTTC. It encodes CASSQERRDSYNEQFF.